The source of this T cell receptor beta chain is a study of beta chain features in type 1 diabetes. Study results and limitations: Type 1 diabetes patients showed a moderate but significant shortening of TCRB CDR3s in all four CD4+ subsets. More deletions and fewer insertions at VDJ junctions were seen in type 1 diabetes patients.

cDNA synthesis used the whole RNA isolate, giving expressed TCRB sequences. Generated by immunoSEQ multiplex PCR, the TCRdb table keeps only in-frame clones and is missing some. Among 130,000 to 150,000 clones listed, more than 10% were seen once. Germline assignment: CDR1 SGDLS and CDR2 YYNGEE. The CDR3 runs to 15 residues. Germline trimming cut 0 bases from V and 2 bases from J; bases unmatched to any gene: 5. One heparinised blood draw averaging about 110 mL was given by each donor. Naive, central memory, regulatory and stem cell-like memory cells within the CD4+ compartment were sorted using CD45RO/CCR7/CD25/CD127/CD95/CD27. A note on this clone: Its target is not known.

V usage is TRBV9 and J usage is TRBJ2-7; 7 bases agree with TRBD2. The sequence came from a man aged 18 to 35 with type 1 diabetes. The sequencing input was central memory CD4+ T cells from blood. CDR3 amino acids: CASSVEREGPYEQYF. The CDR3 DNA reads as TGTGCCAGCAGCGTAGAAAGGGAGGGTCCCTACGAGCAGTACTTC. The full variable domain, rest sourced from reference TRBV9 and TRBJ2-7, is DSGVTQTPKHLITATGQRVTLRCSPRSGDLSVYWYQQSLDQGLQFLIQYYNGEERAKGNILERFSAQQFPDLHSELNLSSLELGDSALYFCASSVEREGPYEQYFGPGTRLTVT.